This TCR beta chain came from a study of human T cells and chemical hapten exposure. Study as a whole: Small differences in pooled library volume mainly drove the variation in TCR yields per sample.

Unique molecular identifiers were attached to individual cDNA molecules during library preparation. In the study's own analysis: There were a median of approximately 100,000 TCRs per sample, with a range from roughly 20,000 to 750,000. Via MiXCR, TCRdb re-called the RACE reads, giving one row per CDR3 protein. TCRdb, not the original authors, processed these V and J calls. This table holds about 130,000 distinct CDR3 sequences, 9% to 10% found once. Time point meaning: healthy volunteer bleed at 2 weeks. It was unfractionated whole blood from which total RNA was extracted. The specimen was whole blood. The clonotype originates from a male donor in good health. Some clones in this sample may be carry-over from other donors' samples.

The CDR3 region is CASGLVLGAGNQPQHF. The CDR3 DNA reads TGTGCTAGTGGTTTGGTACTGGGGGCGGGCAATCAGCCCCAGCATTTT. The rearrangement uses TRBV12-5 and TRBJ1-5; D possibly corresponds to TRBD1 (6 bases). In germline, CDR1 is LGHNT, CDR2 FRNRAP. This CDR3 is 16 amino acids long. Trimming took off 0 bases at V and 2 bases at J, with 11 bases between the two ends.